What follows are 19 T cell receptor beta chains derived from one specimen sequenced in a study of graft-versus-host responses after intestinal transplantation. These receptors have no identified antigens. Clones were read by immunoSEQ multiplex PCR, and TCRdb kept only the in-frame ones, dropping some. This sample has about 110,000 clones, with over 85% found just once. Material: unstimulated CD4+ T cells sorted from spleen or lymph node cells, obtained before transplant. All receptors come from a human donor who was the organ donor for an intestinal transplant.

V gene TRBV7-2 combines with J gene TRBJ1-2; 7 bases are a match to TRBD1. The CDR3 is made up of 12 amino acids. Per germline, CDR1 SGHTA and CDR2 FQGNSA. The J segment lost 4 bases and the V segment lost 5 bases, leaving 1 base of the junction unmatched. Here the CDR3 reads CASSRTGYGYTF. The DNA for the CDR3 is TGTGCCAGCAGCCGGACAGGCTATGGCTACACCTTC.

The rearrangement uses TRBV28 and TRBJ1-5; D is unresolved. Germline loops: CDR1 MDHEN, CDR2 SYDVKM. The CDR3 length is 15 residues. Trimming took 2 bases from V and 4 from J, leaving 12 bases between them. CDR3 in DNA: TGTGCCAGCAGTTTAGGAAGTGACGGTAATCAGCCCCAGCATTTT. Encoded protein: CASSLGSDGNQPQHF.

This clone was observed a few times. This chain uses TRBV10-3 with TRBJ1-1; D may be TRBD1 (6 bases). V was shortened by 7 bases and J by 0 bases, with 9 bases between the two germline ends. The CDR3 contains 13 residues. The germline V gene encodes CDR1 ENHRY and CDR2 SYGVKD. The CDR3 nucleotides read TGTGCCATCACCCGACAGGTGAACACTGAAGCTTTCTTT. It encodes CAITRQVNTEAFF.

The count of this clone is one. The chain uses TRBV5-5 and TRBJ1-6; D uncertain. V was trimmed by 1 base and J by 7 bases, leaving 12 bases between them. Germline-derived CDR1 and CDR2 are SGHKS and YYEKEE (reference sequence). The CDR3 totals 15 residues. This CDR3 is CASSLHSELNSPLHF. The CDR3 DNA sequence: TGTGCCAGCAGCTTGCACAGCGAGCTGAATTCACCCCTCCACTTT.

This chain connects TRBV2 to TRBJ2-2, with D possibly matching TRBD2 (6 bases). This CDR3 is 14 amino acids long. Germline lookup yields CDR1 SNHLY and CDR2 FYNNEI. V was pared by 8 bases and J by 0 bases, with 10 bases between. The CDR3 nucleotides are TGTGCCAGCGGACGGGACTCGAACACCGGGGAGCTGTTTTTT. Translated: CASGRDSNTGELFF.

The CDR3 DNA sequence: TGTGCCAGCTCACCTGGGGCACGGATCAGTCAGCCCCAGCATTTT. Residues: CASSPGARISQPQHF. The rearrangement joins TRBV18 to TRBJ1-5; possibly TRBD1 for D (5 bases). The CDR3 has 15 amino acids. The V gene lost 3 bases and the J gene lost 6 bases, with 15 bases spanning the gap. Germline V gives CDR1 KGHSH, CDR2 LQKENI.

The CDR3 DNA reads TGTGCCAGCAGTTTCCGGGAAAAACTGTTTTTT. This gives the protein CASSFREKLFF. The rearrangement uses TRBV28 and TRBJ1-4; D is unresolved. Looked up from germline, CDR1 is MDHEN and CDR2 is SYDVKM. V lost 3 bases and J 8 bases, leaving 4 bases between the germline ends. This CDR3 spans 11 amino acids. Based on the CDR3 plus reference TRBV28 and TRBJ1-4, the full variable domain is DVKVTQSSRYLVKRTGEKVFLECVQDMDHENMFWYRQDPGLGLRLIYFSYDVKMKEKGDIPEGYSVSREKKERFSLILESASTNQTSMYLCASSFREKLFFGSGTQLSVL.

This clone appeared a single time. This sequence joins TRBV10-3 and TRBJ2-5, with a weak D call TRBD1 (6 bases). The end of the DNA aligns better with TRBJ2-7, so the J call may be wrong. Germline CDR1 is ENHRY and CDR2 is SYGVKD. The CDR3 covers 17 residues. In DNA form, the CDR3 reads TGTGCCACCGACCCCGGGACACCAATACTAAGCTCCTACGAGCAGTACTTC. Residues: CATDPGTPILSSYEQYF.

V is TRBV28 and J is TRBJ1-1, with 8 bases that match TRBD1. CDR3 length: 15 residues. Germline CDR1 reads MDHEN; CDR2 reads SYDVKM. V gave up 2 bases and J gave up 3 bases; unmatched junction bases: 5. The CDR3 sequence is CASSLRAGGHTEAFF. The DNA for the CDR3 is TGTGCCAGCAGTTTAAGGGCAGGGGGCCACACTGAAGCTTTCTTT. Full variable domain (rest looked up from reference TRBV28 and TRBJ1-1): DVKVTQSSRYLVKRTGEKVFLECVQDMDHENMFWYRQDPGLGLRLIYFSYDVKMKEKGDIPEGYSVSREKKERFSLILESASTNQTSMYLCASSLRAGGHTEAFFGQGTRLTVV.

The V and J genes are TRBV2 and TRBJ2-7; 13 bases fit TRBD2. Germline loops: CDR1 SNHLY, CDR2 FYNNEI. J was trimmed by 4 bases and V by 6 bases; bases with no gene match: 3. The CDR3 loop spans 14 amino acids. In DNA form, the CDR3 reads TGTGCCAGCAGATGGACTAGCGGGAGTTACGAGCAGTACTTC. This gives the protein CASRWTSGSYEQYF.

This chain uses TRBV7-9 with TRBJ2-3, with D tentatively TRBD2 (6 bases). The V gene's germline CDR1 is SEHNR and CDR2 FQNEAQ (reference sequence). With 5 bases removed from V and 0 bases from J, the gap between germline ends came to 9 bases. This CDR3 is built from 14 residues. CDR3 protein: CASSPGVSTDTQYF. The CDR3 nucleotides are TGTGCCAGCAGCCCGGGGGTTAGCACAGATACGCAGTATTTT.

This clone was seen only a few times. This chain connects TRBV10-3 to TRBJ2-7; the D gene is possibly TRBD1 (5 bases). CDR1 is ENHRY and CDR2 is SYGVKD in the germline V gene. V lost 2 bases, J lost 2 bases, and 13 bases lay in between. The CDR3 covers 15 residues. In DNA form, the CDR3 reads TGTGCCATCAGTGAGAAAGCAGGGTGGACCTACGAGCAGTACTTC. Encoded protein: CAISEKAGWTYEQYF.

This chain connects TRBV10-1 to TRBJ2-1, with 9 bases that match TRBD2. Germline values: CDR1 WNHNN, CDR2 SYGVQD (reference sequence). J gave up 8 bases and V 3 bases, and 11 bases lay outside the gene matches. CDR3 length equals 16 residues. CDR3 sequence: CASSDASGALRYEQFF. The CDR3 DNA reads TGCGCCAGCAGTGATGCTAGCGGGGCCCTCCGGTATGAGCAGTTCTTC.

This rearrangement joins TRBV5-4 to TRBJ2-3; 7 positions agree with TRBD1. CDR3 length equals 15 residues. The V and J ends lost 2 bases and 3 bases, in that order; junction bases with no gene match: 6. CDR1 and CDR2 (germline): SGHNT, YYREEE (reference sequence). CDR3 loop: CASSLRGLYTDTQYF. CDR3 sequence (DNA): TGTGCCAGCAGCTTAAGGGGGCTGTATACAGATACGCAGTATTTT.

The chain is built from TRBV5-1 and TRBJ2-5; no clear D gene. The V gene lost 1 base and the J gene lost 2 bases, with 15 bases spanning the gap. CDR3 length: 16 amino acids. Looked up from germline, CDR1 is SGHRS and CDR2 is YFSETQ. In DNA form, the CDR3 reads TGCGCCAGCAGCTTGTGGTGGCCTTCGGGTCAAGAGACCCAGTACTTC. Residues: CASSLWWPSGQETQYF.

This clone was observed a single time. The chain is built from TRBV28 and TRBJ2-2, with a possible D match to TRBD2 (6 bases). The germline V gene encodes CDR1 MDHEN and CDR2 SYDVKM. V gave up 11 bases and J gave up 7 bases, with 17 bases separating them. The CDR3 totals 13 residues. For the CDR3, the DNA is TGTGCCGCACGTAGGAGGGTCGTCGGGGAGCTGTTTTTT. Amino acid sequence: CAARRRVVGELFF.

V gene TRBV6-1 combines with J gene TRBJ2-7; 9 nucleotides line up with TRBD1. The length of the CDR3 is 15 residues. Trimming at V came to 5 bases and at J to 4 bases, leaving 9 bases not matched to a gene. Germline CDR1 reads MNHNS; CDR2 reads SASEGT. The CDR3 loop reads CASSSDRDRAYEQYF. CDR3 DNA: TGTGCCAGCAGTTCCGACCGGGACAGGGCGTACGAGCAGTACTTC.

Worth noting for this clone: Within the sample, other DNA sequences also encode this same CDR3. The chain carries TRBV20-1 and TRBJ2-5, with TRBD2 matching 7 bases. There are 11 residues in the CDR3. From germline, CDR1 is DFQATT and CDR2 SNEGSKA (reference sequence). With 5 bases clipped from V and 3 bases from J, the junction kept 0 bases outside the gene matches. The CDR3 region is CSAGLEETQYF. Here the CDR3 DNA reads TGCAGTGCTGGACTAGAAGAGACCCAGTACTTC.

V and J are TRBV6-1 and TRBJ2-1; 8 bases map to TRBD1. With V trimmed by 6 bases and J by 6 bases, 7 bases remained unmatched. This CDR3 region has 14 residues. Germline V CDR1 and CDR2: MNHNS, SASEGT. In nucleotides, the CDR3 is TGTGCCAGCAGGAGCTCCGGGACAGGCAATGAGCAGTTCTTC. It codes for CASRSSGTGNEQFF.